This T cell receptor beta chain comes out of a study of control samples from healthy donors and cancer patients. V was cut by 3 bases and J by 5 bases, with 12 bases left in between. Germline V gives CDR1 SGHRS, CDR2 YFSETQ. This CDR3 spans 13 amino acids. Here immunoSEQ multiplex PCR was the method, and the copy in TCRdb shows in-frame clones only, minus some. The table records approximately 30,000 clones, just under 90% of them present only once. The receptor was derived from a woman in her thirties or forties with lung cancer. The sample consisted of PBMCs. This rearrangement joins TRBV5-1 to TRBJ2-7, with TRBD1 as a possible D gene (5 bases). The CDR3: CASSYRPFDEQYF. The CDR3 DNA reads TGCGCCAGCAGCTACAGGCCTTTCGACGAGCAGTACTTC. Supplemented by reference TRBV5-1 and TRBJ2-7, the full variable domain reads KAGVTQTPRYLIKTRGQQVTLSCSPISGHRSVSWYQQTPGQGLQFLFEYFSETQRNKGNFPGRFSGRQFSNSRSEMNVSTLELGDSALYLCASSYRPFDEQYFGPGTRLTVT.